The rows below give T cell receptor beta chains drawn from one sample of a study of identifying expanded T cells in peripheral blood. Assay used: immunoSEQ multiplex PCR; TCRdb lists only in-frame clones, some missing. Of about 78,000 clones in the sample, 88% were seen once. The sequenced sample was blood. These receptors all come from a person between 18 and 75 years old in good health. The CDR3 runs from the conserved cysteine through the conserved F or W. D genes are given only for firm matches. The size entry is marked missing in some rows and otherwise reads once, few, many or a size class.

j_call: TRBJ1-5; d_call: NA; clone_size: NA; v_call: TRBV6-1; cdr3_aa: CASNEGHLSNQPQHF; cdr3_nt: TGTGCCAGCAATGAAGGGCACCTTAGCAATCAGCCCCAGCATTTT
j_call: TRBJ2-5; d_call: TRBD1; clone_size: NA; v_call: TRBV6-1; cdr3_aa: CASSPGTANQETQYF; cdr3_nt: TGTGCCAGCAGCCCAGGGACAGCAAACCAAGAGACCCAGTACTTC
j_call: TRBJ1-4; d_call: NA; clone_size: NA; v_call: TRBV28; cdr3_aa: CASRETMDEKLFF; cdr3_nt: TGTGCCAGCAGAGAGACGATGGATGAAAAACTGTTTTTT
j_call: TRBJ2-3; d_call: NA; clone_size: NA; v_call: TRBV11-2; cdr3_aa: CASSSTPAGTDTQYF; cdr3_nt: TGTGCCAGCAGCTCCACCCCGGCGGGAACAGATACGCAGTATTTT
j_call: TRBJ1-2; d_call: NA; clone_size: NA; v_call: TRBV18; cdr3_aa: CASSPRLGTEYNGYTF; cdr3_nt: TGTGCCAGCTCACCACGACTAGGGACGGAGTATAATGGCTACACCTTC
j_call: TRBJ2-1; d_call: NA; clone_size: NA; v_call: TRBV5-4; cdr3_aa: CASSQIIGRNEQFF; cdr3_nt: TGTGCCAGCAGCCAAATCATTGGACGGAATGAGCAGTTCTTC
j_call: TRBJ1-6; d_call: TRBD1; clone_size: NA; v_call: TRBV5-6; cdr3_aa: CASKQGASYNSPLHF; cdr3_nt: TGTGCCAGCAAACAGGGGGCCTCCTATAATTCACCCCTCCACTTT
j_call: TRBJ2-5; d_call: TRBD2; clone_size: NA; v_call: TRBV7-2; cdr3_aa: CASSLSGGWETQYF; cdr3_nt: TGTGCCAGCAGCTTATCCGGGGGGTGGGAGACCCAGTACTTC
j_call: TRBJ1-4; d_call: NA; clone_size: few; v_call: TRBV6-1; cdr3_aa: CASSEGVTAEKLFF; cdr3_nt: TGTGCCAGCAGTGAAGGAGTAACGGCGGAAAAACTGTTTTTT
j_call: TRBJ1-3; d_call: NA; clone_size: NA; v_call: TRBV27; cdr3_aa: CASRLNSGNTIYF; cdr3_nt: TGTGCCAGCAGACTCAACTCTGGAAACACCATATATTTT
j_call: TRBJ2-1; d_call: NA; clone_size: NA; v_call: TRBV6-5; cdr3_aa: CASSYMGSSYNEQFF; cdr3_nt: TGTGCCAGCAGTTACATGGGGAGCTCCTACAATGAGCAGTTCTTC
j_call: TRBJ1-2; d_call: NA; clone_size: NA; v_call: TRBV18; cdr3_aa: CASSRARDTNYGYTF; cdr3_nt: TGTGCCAGCTCACGCGCTAGGGATACTAACTATGGCTACACCTTC
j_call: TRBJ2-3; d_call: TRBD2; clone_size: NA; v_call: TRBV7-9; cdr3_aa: CASSPGLGGTDTQYF; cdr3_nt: TGTGCCAGCAGTCCGGGACTAGGGGGCACAGATACGCAGTATTTT
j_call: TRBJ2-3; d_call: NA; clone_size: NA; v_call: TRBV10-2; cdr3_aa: CASRGGGPSSRTDTQYF; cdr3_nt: TGCGCCAGCAGAGGGGGGGGGCCATCATCGCGCACAGATACGCAGTATTTT
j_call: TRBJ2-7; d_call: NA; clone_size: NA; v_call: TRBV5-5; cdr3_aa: CASSLYLATYYEQYF; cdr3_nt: TGTGCCAGCAGCTTATATCTAGCGACATACTACGAGCAGTACTTC
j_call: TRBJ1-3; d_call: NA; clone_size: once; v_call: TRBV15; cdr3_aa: CATSRDLGLGGTSGNTIYF; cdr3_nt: TGTGCCACCAGCAGAGATCTCGGATTAGGGGGTACCTCTGGAAACACCATATATTTT
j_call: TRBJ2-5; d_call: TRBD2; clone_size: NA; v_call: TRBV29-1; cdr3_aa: CSVEGRGEETQYF; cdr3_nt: TGCAGCGTTGAAGGCCGGGGGGAAGAGACCCAGTACTTC
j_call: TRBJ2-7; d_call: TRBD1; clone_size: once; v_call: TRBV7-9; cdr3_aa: CASSLVPDRLPYEQYF; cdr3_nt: TGTGCCAGCAGCTTAGTGCCGGACAGGCTACCCTACGAGCAGTACTTC
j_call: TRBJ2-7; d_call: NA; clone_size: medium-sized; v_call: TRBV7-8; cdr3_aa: CASSLVLGGREQYF; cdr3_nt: TGTGCCAGCAGCTTAGTCCTCGGGGGAAGGGAGCAGTACTTC
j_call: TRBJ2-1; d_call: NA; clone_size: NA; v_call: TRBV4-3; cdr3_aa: CASSQDGQRRDNEQFF; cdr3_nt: TGCGCCAGCAGCCAGGATGGACAGAGGAGGGACAATGAGCAGTTCTTC
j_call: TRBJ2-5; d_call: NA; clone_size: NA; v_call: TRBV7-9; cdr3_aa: CASTPPGRETQYF; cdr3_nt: TGTGCCAGTACTCCGCCCGGTCGGGAGACCCAGTACTTC
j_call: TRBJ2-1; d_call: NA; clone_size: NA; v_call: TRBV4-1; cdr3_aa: CASSQVRSSYNEQFF; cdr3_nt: TGCGCCAGCAGCCAAGTAAGGAGCTCCTACAATGAGCAGTTCTTC
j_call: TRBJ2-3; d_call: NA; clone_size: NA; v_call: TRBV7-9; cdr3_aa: CASSDAGKNSDTQYF; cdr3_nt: TGTGCCAGCAGCGACGCGGGGAAGAACTCAGATACGCAGTATTTT
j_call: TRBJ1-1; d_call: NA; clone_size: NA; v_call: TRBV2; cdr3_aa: CASSEDGNTEAFF; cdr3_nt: TGTGCCAGCAGTGAAGACGGGAACACTGAAGCTTTCTTT
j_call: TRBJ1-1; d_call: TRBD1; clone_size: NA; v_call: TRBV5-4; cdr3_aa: CASRPGTGFGVGNTEAFF; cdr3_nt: TGTGCCAGCAGACCCGGGACAGGGTTCGGTGTGGGAAACACTGAAGCTTTCTTT
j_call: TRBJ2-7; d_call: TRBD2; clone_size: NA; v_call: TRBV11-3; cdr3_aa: CASSLGGGVSYEQYF; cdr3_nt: TGTGCCAGCAGCTTAGGCGGGGGAGTTTCCTACGAGCAGTACTTC
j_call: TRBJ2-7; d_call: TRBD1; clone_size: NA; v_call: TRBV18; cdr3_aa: CASSPRQGSYEQYF; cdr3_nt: TGTGCCAGCTCACCTCGACAGGGGTCCTACGAGCAGTACTTC
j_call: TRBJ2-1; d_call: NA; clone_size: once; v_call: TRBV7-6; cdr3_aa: CASSLGSQNEQFF; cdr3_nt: TGTGCCAGCAGCTTAGGGTCACAGAATGAGCAGTTCTTC
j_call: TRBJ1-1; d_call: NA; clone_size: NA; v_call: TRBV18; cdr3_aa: CASSPPGSVRSTEAFF; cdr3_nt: TGTGCCAGCTCACCACCGGGGTCAGTCAGGAGCACTGAAGCTTTCTTT
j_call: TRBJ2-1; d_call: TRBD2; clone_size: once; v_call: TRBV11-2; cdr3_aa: CASSLFAGVSTYNEQFF; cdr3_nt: TGTGCCAGCAGCCTTTTTGCGGGGGTGTCAACCTACAATGAGCAGTTCTTC
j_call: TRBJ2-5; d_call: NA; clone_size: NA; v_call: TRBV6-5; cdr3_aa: CAAFSPARTQYF; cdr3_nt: TGTGCCGCTTTCAGTCCAGCACGGACCCAGTACTTC
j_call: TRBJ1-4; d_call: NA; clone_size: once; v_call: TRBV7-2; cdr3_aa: CASSLAGGDLGEKLFF; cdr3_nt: TGTGCCAGCAGCTTAGCAGGAGGGGACCTCGGGGAAAAACTGTTTTTT
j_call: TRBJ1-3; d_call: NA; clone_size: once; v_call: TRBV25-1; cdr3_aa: CASSDPGGSGNTIYF; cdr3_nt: TGTGCCAGCAGTGATCCGGGGGGCTCTGGAAACACCATATATTTT
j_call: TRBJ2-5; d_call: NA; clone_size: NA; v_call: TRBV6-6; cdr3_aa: CASSSTDYRETQYF; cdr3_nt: TGTGCCAGCAGTTCCACCGACTACCGGGAGACCCAGTACTTC
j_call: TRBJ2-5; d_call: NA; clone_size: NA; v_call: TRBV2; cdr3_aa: CASSDFRGRQETQYF; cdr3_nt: TGTGCCAGCAGTGATTTCAGGGGACGCCAAGAGACCCAGTACTTC
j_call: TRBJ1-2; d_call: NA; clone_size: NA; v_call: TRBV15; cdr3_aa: CATSREGAGAAYYGYTF; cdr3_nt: TGTGCCACCAGCAGAGAGGGGGCAGGGGCGGCCTACTATGGCTACACCTTC
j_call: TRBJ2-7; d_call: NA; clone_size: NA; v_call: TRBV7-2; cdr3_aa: CASSPPQRRLYQYF; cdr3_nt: TGTGCCAGCAGCCCCCCCCAACGGCGGCTATACCAGTACTTC
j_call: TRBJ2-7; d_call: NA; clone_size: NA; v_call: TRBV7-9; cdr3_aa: CASSPDSSSYEQYF; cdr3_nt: TGTGCCAGCAGCCCTGACAGTAGCTCCTACGAGCAGTACTTC
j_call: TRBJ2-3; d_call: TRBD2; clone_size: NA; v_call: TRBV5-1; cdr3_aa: CASSPEPAGGTDTQYF; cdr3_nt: TGCGCCAGCAGCCCGGAGCCAGCGGGGGGTACAGATACGCAGTATTTT
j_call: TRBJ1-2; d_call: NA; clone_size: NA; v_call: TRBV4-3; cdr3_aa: CASSQGLTADNYGYTF; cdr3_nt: TGCGCCAGCAGCCAAGGCTTGACAGCGGATAACTATGGCTACACCTTC
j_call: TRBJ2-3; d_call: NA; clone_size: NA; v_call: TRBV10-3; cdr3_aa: CAISDGRLSTDTQYF; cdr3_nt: TGTGCCATCAGTGACGGCAGGCTTAGCACAGATACGCAGTATTTT